These 24 T cell receptor beta chains were all obtained from the same sample, sequenced in a study of shared clonotypes between healthy human individuals. Cells designated naive CD8 were CD45RO-negative and were positively selected for CCR7, with terminally differentiated effector memory CD45RA+ cells excluded. Libraries were prepared by immunoSEQ multiplex PCR; TCRdb keeps only in-frame clonotypes and omits some of them. The top ten clones hold more than 20% of a sample with some 800,000 clones, 80% to 95% of them seen once. Sequences were obtained from naive CD8+ T cells sorted from blood. These receptors were collected from a young man in good health.

The count of this clone is one. The V gene is TRBV15, the J gene TRBJ2-1; TRBD2 aligns across 9 bases. This CDR3 spans 16 amino acids. Germline loops: CDR1 LNHNV, CDR2 YYDKDF (reference sequence). V lost 0 bases, J lost 4 bases, and 4 bases stayed unmatched. The CDR3: CATSREASGKYNEQFF. CDR3 nucleotides: TGTGCCACCAGCAGAGAGGCTAGCGGGAAGTACAATGAGCAGTTCTTC.

This chain uses TRBV19 with TRBJ2-5; 7 nucleotides match TRBD2. Germline V CDR1 and CDR2: LNHDA, SQIVND (reference sequence). Germline trimming cut 4 bases from V and 4 bases from J; bases unmatched to any gene: 15. This CDR3 spans 17 amino acids. The DNA of the CDR3 is TGTGCCAGTAGTACCCAGCGGGGTTCCCTTGGGGTAGAGACCCAGTACTTC. It encodes CASSTQRGSLGVETQYF.

The rearrangement links TRBV29-1 to TRBJ1-1; perhaps TRBD1 as D (6 bases). This CDR3 contains 12 residues. Germline CDR1 is SQVTM and CDR2 is ANQGSEA. Trimming removed 7 bases at V and 1 base at J, with 10 bases between. CDR3 residues: CSGNRENTEAFF. CDR3 nucleotide sequence: TGCAGCGGGAACAGGGAGAACACTGAAGCTTTCTTT.

This sequence joins TRBV5-1 and TRBJ2-1; perhaps TRBD2 as D (6 bases). CDR1 is SGHRS and CDR2 is YFSETQ in the germline V gene. CDR3 length equals 15 residues. The V and J ends lost 2 bases and 9 bases respectively, with 18 bases between them. The CDR3 DNA reads TGCGCCAGCAGCTTTATAGGCGGGGACGAACCTGAGCAGTTCTTC. It translates to CASSFIGGDEPEQFF.

This clone was found a few times. This sequence joins TRBV7-6 and TRBJ2-7; 7 nucleotides agree with TRBD2. With 0 bases clipped from V and 5 bases from J, the junction kept 7 bases outside the gene matches. This CDR3 is 15 amino acids long. Germline CDR1 SGHVS, CDR2 FNYEAQ. The CDR3 DNA reads as TGTGCCAGCAGCTTAGCTGGAGGGGAGGGTGACGAGCAGTACTTC. It is translated as CASSLAGGEGDEQYF.

The chain carries TRBV7-2 and TRBJ2-1; a weak D match, TRBD2 (6 bases). Germline CDR1 SGHTA, CDR2 FQGNSA. V lost 4 bases to trimming and J lost 14 bases, with 15 bases between them. This CDR3 has 12 amino acids. Here the CDR3 reads CASSYVGTYKFF. Written as DNA, the CDR3 is TGTGCCAGCAGCTATGTAGGGACTTATAAGTTCTTC.

J is TRBJ2-7 and V is TRBV12-5, with 9 positions matching TRBD2. The germline V gene encodes CDR1 LGHNT and CDR2 FRNRAP. V was clipped by 1 base and J by 5 bases; unmatched bases: 6. The CDR3 has 15 amino acids. The CDR3 is CASGLDSGSVDEQYF. CDR3 sequence (DNA): TGTGCTAGTGGTTTGGATAGCGGGAGTGTTGACGAGCAGTACTTC. The full variable domain, with the rest looked up from reference TRBV12-5 and TRBJ2-7, is DARVTQTPRHKVTEMGQEVTMRCQPILGHNTVFWYRQTMMQGLELLAYFRNRAPLDDSGMPKDRFSAEMPDATLATLKIQPSEPRDSAVYFCASGLDSGSVDEQYFGPGTRLTVT.

CDR3: CASSKDKLAGETDTQYF. CDR3 sequence (DNA): TGTGCCAGCAGTAAAGATAAACTAGCGGGAGAGACAGATACGCAGTATTTT. The V gene is TRBV6-1, the J gene TRBJ2-3; 11 positions match TRBD2. There are 17 residues in the CDR3. From germline, CDR1 is MNHNS and CDR2 SASEGT. V lost 5 bases and J lost 3; bases outside the gene matches: 10.

The chain recombines TRBV7-8 with TRBJ2-7; a weak D match, TRBD1 (6 bases). The ends were cut back, 2 bases at V and 2 bases at J, with 10 bases in the middle. This CDR3 is built from 14 residues. Germline CDR1 SGHVS, CDR2 FQNEAQ. CDR3 sequence: CASSLRGQTYEQYF. CDR3 in DNA: TGTGCCAGCAGCTTAAGGGGACAAACCTACGAGCAGTACTTC.

The chain uses TRBV6-1 and TRBJ1-1; no definite D call. The ends were cut back, 9 bases at V and 0 bases at J, with 5 bases in the middle. Germline V lookup: CDR1 MNHNS, CDR2 SASEGT. This CDR3 contains 11 residues. DNA of the CDR3: TGTGCCAGTATCATGAACACTGAAGCTTTCTTT. Residues: CASIMNTEAFF.

The chain combines TRBV7-9 with TRBJ2-2; D ambiguous. The germline gives CDR1 SEHNR, CDR2 FQNEAQ (reference sequence). Trimming cost V 5 bases and J 8 bases, with 15 bases left between them. The CDR3 is 14 amino acids. DNA for the CDR3: TGTGCCAGCAGCCGCGGCTACAACGGTGGGGAGCTGTTTTTT. Encoded protein: CASSRGYNGGELFF.

The chain employs TRBV11-2 and TRBJ2-2; TRBD1 agrees at 7 bases. Looked up from germline, CDR1 is SGHAT and CDR2 is FQNNGV. With V trimmed by 6 bases and J by 0 bases, 4 bases remained unmatched. The CDR3 is 15 residues long. CDR3 nucleotides: TGTGCCAGCAGACTGGGACAGACGAACACCGGGGAGCTGTTTTTT. Translated: CASRLGQTNTGELFF.

The rearrangement uses TRBV2 and TRBJ1-1; possibly TRBD1 for D (6 bases). The CDR3 totals 13 residues. CDR1 and CDR2 from the germline V gene are SNHLY and FYNNEI. Trimming left V 4 bases short and J 2 bases short, with 8 bases between. The CDR3 nucleotides are TGTGCCAGCAGTGGGGGGCCCAACACTGAAGCTTTCTTT. It is translated as CASSGGPNTEAFF.

The chain is built from TRBV30 and TRBJ2-1; D uncertain. This CDR3 is built from 12 residues. Germline CDR1 and CDR2: GTSNPN and SVGIG (reference sequence). The germline V and J ends were trimmed by 2 bases and 10 bases, with 12 bases remaining between them. This CDR3 reads CAWSMIRGEQFF. DNA of the CDR3: TGTGCCTGGAGTATGATCCGTGGGGAGCAGTTCTTC.

The V gene is TRBV5-5, the J gene TRBJ1-2; D uncertain. Trimming shortened V by 4 bases and J by 4 bases, and 8 bases separated the two germline ends. Germline V gene data show CDR1 as SGHKS and CDR2 as YYEKEE (reference sequence). The CDR3 spans 12 residues. The CDR3 coding sequence is TGTGCCAGCAGCAGCCTAACCTATGGCTACACCTTC. As protein: CASSSLTYGYTF.

The CDR3 sequence: CASSLGGVGEKLFF. The CDR3 DNA is TGTGCCAGCAGCTTAGGAGGGGTTGGTGAAAAACTGTTTTTT. The V call is TRBV7-2, the J call TRBJ1-4, with D possibly matching TRBD1 (5 bases). Germline V CDR1 and CDR2: SGHTA, FQGNSA. V lost 1 base and J lost 7, with 10 bases in between. The CDR3 extends over 14 amino acids.

In this sample, this clone is medium-sized. The rearrangement uses TRBV27 and TRBJ1-5, with D perhaps TRBD1 (6 bases). The CDR3 spans 14 residues. V lost 5 bases and J lost 5, with 13 bases in between. In germline, CDR1 is MNHEY, CDR2 SMNVEV (reference sequence). This chain's CDR3 is CASSPRGPDQPQHF. Written as DNA, the CDR3 is TGTGCCAGCAGTCCCAGGGGTCCTGATCAGCCCCAGCATTTT.

V usage is TRBV15 and J usage is TRBJ2-5; D might be TRBD1 or TRBD2, each matching 5 bases. V was cut by 0 bases and J by 4 bases, with 9 bases left in between. The CDR3 loop spans 14 amino acids. Germline-derived CDR1 and CDR2 are LNHNV and YYDKDF (reference sequence). CDR3 sequence reads: CATSRERGAETQYF. The CDR3, as DNA: TGTGCCACCAGCAGAGAGAGAGGGGCAGAGACCCAGTACTTC. Combining the CDR3 with reference TRBV15 and TRBJ2-5 gives the whole variable domain DAMVIQNPRYQVTQFGKPVTLSCSQTLNHNVMYWYQQKSSQAPKLLFHYYDKDFNNEADTPDNFQSRRPNTSFCFLDIRSPGLGDTAMYLCATSRERGAETQYFGPGTRLLVL.

The J gene is TRBJ2-1, the V gene TRBV19; 11 bases align to TRBD2. The length of the CDR3 is 14 residues. Germline CDR1 is LNHDA and CDR2 is SQIVND (reference sequence). The J segment lost 6 bases and the V segment lost 6 bases, leaving 4 bases of the junction unmatched. CDR3 coding DNA: TGTGCCAGTAGCCGCCTAGCGGGAGGCAATGAGCAGTTCTTC. Amino acid sequence: CASSRLAGGNEQFF.

The chain recombines TRBV28 with TRBJ2-1, with TRBD2 as a possible D gene (6 bases). CDR3 length: 15 residues. Germline CDR1 and CDR2: MDHEN and SYDVKM. Trimming removed 3 bases at V and 2 bases at J, with 11 bases between. The CDR3 spells CASSLGERAYNEQFF. The CDR3 region has the DNA TGTGCCAGCAGTTTGGGGGAGCGGGCCTACAATGAGCAGTTCTTC.

This chain links TRBV5-1 with TRBJ2-1; TRBD2 agrees at 9 bases. This CDR3 region has 16 residues. The V and J ends lost 4 bases and 8 bases, in that order; junction bases with no gene match: 13. Germline-derived CDR1 and CDR2 are SGHRS and YFSETQ. The CDR3: CASSKGGLATQDEQFF. The CDR3 nucleotides are TGCGCCAGCAGCAAAGGAGGACTAGCGACACAGGATGAGCAGTTCTTC.

The chain couples TRBV7-9 to TRBJ2-7, with D unresolved. V gave up 5 bases and J gave up 1 base, with 9 bases separating them. The CDR3 runs to 13 residues. Germline loops: CDR1 SEHNR, CDR2 FQNEAQ (reference sequence). The chain's CDR3 is CASSPPRSYEQYF. DNA for the CDR3: TGTGCCAGCAGCCCTCCCCGGTCCTACGAGCAGTACTTC.

A note on this clone: The sample has other DNA sequences that encode this CDR3 too. The genes are TRBV5-4 and TRBJ2-3, with 8 bases matching TRBD1. The CDR3 loop spans 14 amino acids. Germline CDR1 reads SGHNT; CDR2 reads YYREEE (reference sequence). V gave up 1 base and J gave up 5 bases; unmatched junction bases: 3. The chain's CDR3 is CASSLQGAGDTQYF. Here the CDR3 DNA reads TGTGCCAGCAGCTTGCAGGGGGCGGGAGATACGCAGTATTTT.

The rearrangement joins TRBV19 to TRBJ2-3; D tentatively reads TRBD1 or TRBD2 (5 bases each). Between the trimmed V and J ends, which lost 5 bases and 6 bases, there was a span of 15 bases. The CDR3 spans 14 residues. The germline V gene has CDR1 LNHDA and CDR2 SQIVND (reference sequence). CDR3 DNA sequence: TGTGCCAGTAGTGGGCCAGGGAGTCTGGATACGCAGTATTTT. The encoded protein is CASSGPGSLDTQYF.